The clone carrying this TCR beta chain came up a few times. The junction departs from germline at one end; a sequencing error may be responsible. This sample was taken from a study of neoadjuvant anti-PD-1 for oral cavity cancer. About the study: Nivolumab at 3 mg/kg was mostly given biweekly, three to four doses, pre-surgery.

The CDR3 is 15 residues long. The V gene's germline CDR1 is SGHRS and CDR2 YFSETQ. Blood cells were analyzed directly, without culture or expansion. Produced via immunoSEQ multiplex PCR; TCRdb's table is partial and in-frame only. The sample includes tens of thousands of clones, around 80% of them seen just once. The V gene is TRBV5-1, the J gene TRBJ1-1; D is uncertain. The TCR comes from a person aged 35 to 85 with oral cavity squamous cell carcinoma. Source: PBMCs, taken before nivolumab (anti-PD-1) treatment. CDR3 protein: CASSLEASMNTEAFF. DNA of the CDR3: TGCGCCAGCAGTTTGGAGGCATCTATGAACACTGAAGCTTTCTTT.